This T cell receptor (beta chain) is drawn from a study of regulatory T cells in long-lasting Graves disease. Findings and caveats of the study: Favoring TRBV28, TRBJ1-2 and TRBJ2-5 was a feature seen in persistent disease.

A remark on this clonotype: Its target is not known.

Time point denoted: persistent/refractory GD, antithyroid drugs over 5 years with positive TRAb. PBMC RNA served as the TCR library source. Diagnosing Graves' disease relied on the American Thyroid Association guidelines. Library construction for TCR beta used iRepertoire HTBI primers and Arm-PCR of CDR3 regions. One entry per CDR3 protein, called by TCRdb with MiXCR from the multiplex PCR reads. The table lists a few hundred thousand distinct CDR3 sequences, approximately 23% of them singletons. The CDR3 consists of 16 residues. Germline loops: CDR1 MGHRA, CDR2 YSYEKL. Between the trimmed V and J ends, which lost 0 bases and 3 bases, there was a span of 12 bases.

Sequenced here: peripheral blood mononuclear cells (PBMCs), sampled when the disease was refractory, from a patient treated with antithyroid drugs. The rearrangement uses TRBV4-1 and TRBJ1-5; perhaps TRBD1 as D (5 bases). The sequence was collected from a female donor with Graves disease. CDR3 nucleotides: TGCGCCAGCAGCCAAGATGTTGGGACTCTCAATCAGCCCCAGCATTTT. Translation gives CASSQDVGTLNQPQHF.